This is a list of T cell receptor beta chains from one sample in a study of TIL therapy for anti-PD-1-resistant metastatic lung cancer. TCRdb's copy holds only in-frame clones and misses some; the assay was immunoSEQ multiplex PCR. The sample consists of approximately 92,000 clones, 65% of them appearing once. The input for sequencing was tumor tissue, taken at baseline. These receptors all come from a person aged 25-85 years with non-small cell lung cancer. Each CDR3 is given with its conserved first and last residue. Fields, in order: clone size, D gene, V gene, J gene, CDR3 DNA, CDR3 protein. A D gene is named only where the DNA matches it firmly. Clone sizes are given selectively: once, few, many, or a class where the clone is expanded.

-	-	TRBV6-5	TRBJ1-2	TGTGTCGCTCAGGAGGGGGCTAACTATGGCTACACCTTC	CVAQEGANYGYTF
once	TRBD2	TRBV5-6	TRBJ2-1	TGTGCCAGCAGCTTGAGCAGCCTAGCGGGGGGGAATGAGCAGTTCTTC	CASSLSSLAGGNEQFF
-	-	TRBV5-1	TRBJ1-1	TGCGCCAGCAGCTTGGTCCCCGCGGGCCTAGGCACTGAAGCTTTCTTT	CASSLVPAGLGTEAFF
-	-	TRBV3-1/TRBV3-2	TRBJ1-1	TGTGCCAGCAGCCCTGGGGCCTCCCAAGCTTTCTTT	CASSPGASQAFF
once	-	TRBV4-2	TRBJ2-5	TGTGCCAGCAGCCCGGACGGGGCTTTAACCCAAGAGACCCAGTACTTC	CASSPDGALTQETQYF
many	-	TRBV3-1/TRBV3-2	TRBJ1-6	TGTGCCAGCAGCCAGACAGGTTCTAATTCACCCCTCCACTTT	CASSQTGSNSPLHF
-	-	TRBV29-1	TRBJ2-7	TGCAGCGTTGAAAACGGCAGGGAAGACTACGAGCAGTACTTC	CSVENGREDYEQYF
-	TRBD2	TRBV19	TRBJ2-1	TGTGCCAGTAGTAAAGGACTAGCGGACCTCCGCGGGGTGAATGAGCAGTTCTTC	CASSKGLADLRGVNEQFF
once	-	TRBV7-2	TRBJ1-6	TGTGCCAGCAGCGGTCGACATCTTGCACCCCTCCACTTT	CASSGRHLAPLHF
-	-	TRBV4-2	TRBJ2-3	TGTGCCAGCAGCCAAGTGTTAGCCGCAGATACGCAGTATTTT	CASSQVLAADTQYF
-	-	TRBV9	TRBJ1-5	TGTGCCAGCAGCGTAAGTTGGCAGATTAAACAGCCCCAGCATTTT	CASSVSWQIKQPQHF
-	-	TRBV7-9	TRBJ1-1	TGTGCCAGCAGCTCCGGTCCACAGTTAAACACTGAAGCTTTCTTT	CASSSGPQLNTEAFF
-	-	TRBV7-9	TRBJ2-5	TGTGCCAGCAGCTTCCCTCTTGGGGAGACCCAGTACTTC	CASSFPLGETQYF
few	-	TRBV7-2	TRBJ2-7	TGTGCCAGCAGCACCCGGACAAGCTACGAGCAGTACTTC	CASSTRTSYEQYF
-	TRBD1	TRBV2	TRBJ1-6	TGTGCCAGCACCGACAGGGGAAATTCACCCCTCCACTTT	CASTDRGNSPLHF
many	-	TRBV11-1	TRBJ2-2	TGTGCCAGCAGCACTCGGACTGCCGGGGAGCTGTTTTTT	CASSTRTAGELFF
few	-	TRBV7-9	TRBJ2-7	TGTGCCAGCAGCTTCCAATATTTGGGAGGAACTACCTACGAGCAGTACTTC	CASSFQYLGGTTYEQYF
few	-	TRBV7-9	TRBJ1-3	TGTGCCAGCAGCTTCCATGGAAACACCATATATTTT	CASSFHGNTIYF
-	TRBD2	TRBV10-2	TRBJ2-7	TGCGCCAGCAGTGAGTCTACTAGCGGGATAATGTACTTC	CASSESTSGIMYF
-	-	TRBV7-2	TRBJ2-6	TGTGCCAGCAGCTTAATTCACGACGGGGCCAACGTCCTGACTTTC	CASSLIHDGANVLTF
-	-	TRBV7-2	TRBJ2-2	TGTGCCAGCAGCTTAGCACTAGCTGCCGGGGAGCTGTTTTTT	CASSLALAAGELFF
few	-	TRBV29-1	TRBJ1-3	TGCAGCGTAAGGAAAGACCGAAACACCATATATTTT	CSVRKDRNTIYF
-	TRBD1	TRBV28	TRBJ2-3	TGTGCCAGCAGTTCTGTGACAGGGAGCACAGATACGCAGTATTTT	CASSSVTGSTDTQYF
few	-	TRBV5-4	TRBJ2-7	TGTGCCAGCAGCTTGTCACGGAACGAGCAGTACTTC	CASSLSRNEQYF
-	TRBD1	TRBV3-1/TRBV3-2	TRBJ2-7	TGTGCCAGCAGCCGGTCAGGGGGAATCTACGAGCAGTACTTC	CASSRSGGIYEQYF
-	-	TRBV11-3	TRBJ2-3	TGTGCCAGCAGCCCACGGACAGAAACGACAGATACGCAGTATTTT	CASSPRTETTDTQYF
-	TRBD2	TRBV7-6	TRBJ2-1	TGTGCCAGCAGCCCGGTAGCGGGAGCGGTCTATGAGCAGTTCTTC	CASSPVAGAVYEQFF
once	-	TRBV5-1	TRBJ2-5	TGCGCCAGCAGCTTGGGGCAAGTCCCGGGACAAGAGACCCAGTACTTC	CASSLGQVPGQETQYF
-	-	TRBV7-2	TRBJ2-3	TGTGCCAGCAGCCAAAATGGACGGACGAGCACAGATACGCAGTATTTT	CASSQNGRTSTDTQYF
-	TRBD2	TRBV5-5	TRBJ2-1	TGTGCCAGCAGCACTGGCCTAGCGGGATATAATGAGCAGTTCTTC	CASSTGLAGYNEQFF
-	-	TRBV9	TRBJ1-1	TGTGCCAGCAGCCGATTGGACCAGGCCACTGAAGCTTTCTTT	CASSRLDQATEAFF
-	-	TRBV7-2	TRBJ1-3	TGTGCCAGCAGCTTAGCGCAAGGGGGCTCTGGAAACACCATATATTTT	CASSLAQGGSGNTIYF
-	-	TRBV3-1/TRBV3-2	TRBJ1-3	TGTGCCAGCAGCCGCGGGACACCGAGCTCTGGAAACACCATATATTTT	CASSRGTPSSGNTIYF
few	TRBD1	TRBV30	TRBJ1-6	TGTGCCTGGAGTTTAGGACAGGGGGCCTCCTATAATTCACCCCTCCACTTT	CAWSLGQGASYNSPLHF
-	TRBD1	TRBV6-2/TRBV6-3	TRBJ2-7	TGTGCCAGCAGTTACGAAGCAGGATGGACAGGGGTTGTCGAGCAGTACTTC	CASSYEAGWTGVVEQYF
-	-	TRBV7-9	TRBJ1-5	TGTGCCAGCAGCACAGACAGGTACAATCAGCCCCAGCATTTT	CASSTDRYNQPQHF
-	-	TRBV29-1	TRBJ1-1	TGCAGCGTGAGACAAGGGATGAACACTGAAGCTTTCTTT	CSVRQGMNTEAFF
-	TRBD2	TRBV27	TRBJ2-3	TGTGCCAGTTTTCCCCAGCGGGGGGCGGGCACAGATACGCAGTATTTT	CASFPQRGAGTDTQYF
-	-	TRBV2	TRBJ1-3	TGTGCCAGCAGTGATAAGGGGCTATCTGGAAACACCATATATTTT	CASSDKGLSGNTIYF
once	-	TRBV30	TRBJ1-1	TGTGCCTGGAGTGTAGAAGGGGGTAGCACTGAAGCTTTCTTT	CAWSVEGGSTEAFF
few	-	TRBV5-1	TRBJ1-4	TGCGCCAGCAGCTTACAAGGGCTGAGGGAAAAACTGTTTTTT	CASSLQGLREKLFF
-	TRBD1	TRBV29-1	TRBJ2-1	TGCGCCACCCAACGGACAGGGCTCGAGCAGTTCTTC	CATQRTGLEQFF
-	TRBD1	TRBV18	TRBJ1-4	TGTGCCAGCTCACAGGACAGGGTATACGGGACGGCTGAAAAACTGTTTTTT	CASSQDRVYGTAEKLFF
-	TRBD1	TRBV28	TRBJ2-1	TGTGCCAGCAGACGATCGACAGGGAACAATGAGCAGTTCTTC	CASRRSTGNNEQFF
-	TRBD2	TRBV7-8	TRBJ2-7	TGTGCCAGCAGCCTATTACTAGCGGGGGGGCCCCAAAGCTACGAGCAGTACTTC	CASSLLLAGGPQSYEQYF
few	-	TRBV5-4	TRBJ2-1	TGTGCCAGCAGCCGTGTCGGTGGGAGTGGCAATGAGCAGTTCTTC	CASSRVGGSGNEQFF
-	TRBD2	TRBV7-3	TRBJ2-5	TGTGCCAGCAGCAGAACTGGAGGACTAGCGGGTGAGACCCAGTACTTC	CASSRTGGLAGETQYF
-	-	TRBV6-2/TRBV6-3	TRBJ2-5	TGTGCCAGCAGTTACTCCACAGTGGGGACCCAGTACTTC	CASSYSTVGTQYF
-	-	TRBV6-5	TRBJ1-4	TGTGCCAGCAGTCGGTATCGAGGGACCGAAAAACTGTTTTTT	CASSRYRGTEKLFF
few	TRBD1	TRBV10-1	TRBJ2-1	TGCGCCAGCAGTGAGTCGGGACAGGGGAGGAATGAGCAGTTCTTC	CASSESGQGRNEQFF
-	-	TRBV5-1	TRBJ1-2	TGCGCCAGCAGCCCCGGCGGGGGAGGTGACTATGGCTACACCTTC	CASSPGGGGDYGYTF
few	TRBD1	TRBV19	TRBJ1-2	TGTGCCAGTAGCCGGACAGGGCTCGACTATGGCTACACCTTC	CASSRTGLDYGYTF
few	TRBD2	TRBV4-1	TRBJ2-3	TGCGCCAGCAGCCAAGGGCTAGCGGGAGGCACAGATACGCAGTATTTT	CASSQGLAGGTDTQYF